The 13 T cell receptor beta chains reported below all come from one sample, sequenced in a study of spatial heterogeneity in lung cancer (dated by TCRdb to the late 2010s). Library creation used 5' RACE. Instrument on record: NextSeq 500. TCRdb redid the processing of the public reads, applying fastp at Q25 and MiXCR, and retained in-frame beta chains. A single entry per CDR3 protein holds the most common genes and DNA from its merged rows. The sample has approximately 43,000 distinct CDR3 sequences on record, over 9.5% of them singletons. The top ten clonotypes cover roughly 18% of the sample. Sample time point, as interpreted from the label and publication: blood at routine non-recurrence follow-up after resection. This specimen consisted of PBMCs, obtained at follow-up. These receptors were obtained from a female donor with early-stage non-small cell lung cancer.

This clonotype was seen many times. The rearrangement uses TRBV24-1 and TRBJ2-1; 11 nucleotides line up with TRBD2. V dropped 6 bases and J dropped 0; count of bases not matched to a gene: 9. CDR3 size: 18 residues. Germline V CDR1 and CDR2: KGHDR, SFDVKD. The CDR3: CATSSTSGDQSSYNEQFF. The DNA of the CDR3 is TGTGCCACCAGTTCGACTAGCGGGGATCAGAGCTCCTACAATGAGCAGTTCTTC.

The chain combines TRBV5-5 with TRBJ2-7; tentatively, D is TRBD1 (6 bases). Between the trimmed V and J ends, which lost 4 bases and 0 bases, there was a span of 20 bases. Germline CDR1 and CDR2: SGHKS and YYEKEE (reference sequence). The CDR3 is 17 residues long. CDR3 nucleotides: TGTGCCAGCAGCCAGACCGCCGGGACATTTAGCTCCTACGAGCAGTACTTC. Protein sequence: CASSQTAGTFSSYEQYF.

In its sample, this clonotype was seen a few times. V gene TRBV28 combines with J gene TRBJ1-4; D call uncertain. The germline CDR1 and CDR2 sequences are MDHEN and SYDVKM. The CDR3 is 14 amino acids. With 4 bases removed from V and 0 bases from J, the gap between germline ends came to 6 bases. The CDR3 sequence: CASSWVSTNEKLFF. The CDR3 DNA reads as TGTGCCAGCAGTTGGGTGTCAACTAATGAAAAACTGTTTTTT.

The V call is TRBV9, the J call TRBJ1-3; D is unclear. V lost 4 bases to trimming and J lost 0 bases, with 8 bases between them. This CDR3 has 14 amino acids. The germline V gene encodes CDR1 SGDLS and CDR2 YYNGEE. CDR3 nucleotides: TGTGCCAGCAGCCCCGACATCTCTGGAAACACCATATATTTT. Translating it yields CASSPDISGNTIYF.

This clonotype appeared a few times. The chain combines TRBV28 with TRBJ2-7; D uncertain. Trimming removed 2 bases from V and 2 bases from J, with 7 bases in between. This CDR3 spans 13 amino acids. CDR1 is MDHEN, CDR2 SYDVKM, per germline. The CDR3: CASSLEVPYEQYF. In DNA, the CDR3 is TGTGCCAGCAGTTTAGAGGTCCCCTACGAGCAGTACTTC.

This clonotype was detected ten times or more. The CDR3 protein is CASSFRDQPQHF. CDR3 bases: TGTGCCAGCAGTTTTAGAGATCAGCCCCAGCATTTT. V gene TRBV12-3 or TRBV12-4 combines with J gene TRBJ1-5; D unclear. Between the trimmed V and J ends, which lost 3 bases and 5 bases, there was a span of 5 bases. This CDR3 contains 12 residues.

This clonotype was observed at least ten times. This chain joins TRBV28 and TRBJ1-2, with 7 nucleotides matching TRBD1. V trimming: 6 bases; J trimming: 8 bases; junction bases outside the gene matches: 6. The CDR3 runs 12 residues. The germline V gene has CDR1 MDHEN and CDR2 SYDVKM. The CDR3 coding sequence is TGTGCCAGCAGGGAGGGGGCTAGAGGCTACACCTTC. As protein: CASREGARGYTF.

On this clonotype itself: This could be a read error, since a much larger clone is one nucleotide away. This rearrangement joins TRBV19 to TRBJ1-5; 8 positions match TRBD1. TRBJ2-3 matches the DNA end more closely, so the J call is doubtful. This CDR3 has 15 residues. The germline V gene encodes CDR1 LNHDA and CDR2 SQIVND (reference sequence). The CDR3 sequence is CASSVPAGGHQPQYF. CDR3 nucleotide sequence: TGTGCCAGTAGTGTCCCCGCAGGGGGCCATCAGCCCCAGTATTTT.

This clonotype has at least ten counts. This chain connects TRBV12-3 or TRBV12-4 to TRBJ2-3; D not certain. This CDR3 comprises 12 residues. The V end lost 0 bases, the J end lost 11 bases, and 9 bases lay between the germline ends. The CDR3 DNA is TGTGCCAGCAGTTTAGCGTGGGGATTGCAGTATTTT. As protein: CASSLAWGLQYF.

The sample holds a few counts of this clonotype. V usage is TRBV24-1 and J usage is TRBJ1-1, with D maybe TRBD1 (6 bases). The V and J ends lost 1 base and 7 bases respectively, with 15 bases between them. This CDR3 has 15 amino acids. Germline CDR1 is KGHDR and CDR2 is SFDVKD. Here the CDR3 DNA reads TGTGCCACCAGTGATTTCCCAGGGGAACAGGGTGAAGCTTTCTTT. This sequence encodes CATSDFPGEQGEAFF.

The V and J genes are TRBV20-1 and TRBJ2-3, with D perhaps matching TRBD2 (6 bases). The CDR3 totals 13 residues. Germline values: CDR1 DFQATT, CDR2 SNEGSKA (reference sequence). V was pared by 4 bases and J by 1 base, with 9 bases between. Written as DNA, the CDR3 is TGCAGTGCTAAAATAGCGGGCACAGATACGCAGTATTTT. It encodes CSAKIAGTDTQYF.

This clonotype was picked up many times. V gene TRBV27 combines with J gene TRBJ1-5, with D hard to call. Trimming shortened V by 3 bases and J by 0 bases, and 3 bases separated the two germline ends. CDR1 and CDR2 from the germline V gene are MNHEY and SMNVEV (reference sequence). This CDR3 comprises 13 residues. For the CDR3, the DNA is TGTGCCAGCAGTTTTTATAGCAATCAGCCCCAGCATTTT. This gives the protein CASSFYSNQPQHF.

This clonotype turned up a few times. The J gene is TRBJ1-3, the V gene TRBV19; D is unclear. Germline V CDR1 and CDR2: LNHDA, SQIVND (reference sequence). The ends were cut back, 6 bases at V and 0 bases at J, with 6 bases in the middle. The CDR3 covers 13 residues. CDR3 in amino acids: CASRTVSGNTIYF. In DNA form, the CDR3 reads TGTGCCAGTAGAACAGTCTCTGGAAACACCATATATTTT.